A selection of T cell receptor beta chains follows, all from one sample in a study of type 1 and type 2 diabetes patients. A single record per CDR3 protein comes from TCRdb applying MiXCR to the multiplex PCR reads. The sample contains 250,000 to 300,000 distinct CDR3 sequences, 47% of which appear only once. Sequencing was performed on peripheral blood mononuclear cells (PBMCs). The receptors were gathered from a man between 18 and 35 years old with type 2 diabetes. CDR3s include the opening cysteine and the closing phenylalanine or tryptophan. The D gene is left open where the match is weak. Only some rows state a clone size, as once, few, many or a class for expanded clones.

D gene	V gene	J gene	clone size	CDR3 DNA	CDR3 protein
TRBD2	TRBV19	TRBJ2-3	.	TGTGCCAGCAGATCGAGACTAGCATTCGATACGCAGTATTTT	CASRSRLAFDTQYF
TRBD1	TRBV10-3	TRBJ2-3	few	TGTGCCATCAGTGATGGGACAGCTACTAGCACAGATACGCAGTATTTT	CAISDGTATSTDTQYF
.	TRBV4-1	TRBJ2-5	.	TGCGCCAGCAGCCAAGGGCCTAGTCGAGAGACCCAGTACTTC	CASSQGPSRETQYF
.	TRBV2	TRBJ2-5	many	TGTGCCAGCAGCGCCATAGGGTTACCCCAAGAGACCCAGTACTTC	CASSAIGLPQETQYF
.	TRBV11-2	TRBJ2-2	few	TGTGCCAGCAGCTTAGCACCGAAGGACACCGGGGAGCTGTTTTTT	CASSLAPKDTGELFF
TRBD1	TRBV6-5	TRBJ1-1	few	TGTGCCAGCAGTTACTCGGGGACAGGGGAAGGGCAAGCTTTCTTT	CASSYSGTGEGQAFF
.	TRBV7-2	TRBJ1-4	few	TGTGCCAGCAGCTTATATGGGGATCGTGAAAAACTGTTTTTT	CASSLYGDREKLFF
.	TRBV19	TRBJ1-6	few	TGTGCCAGTACCTCAGGGGAAAGGTATTCACCCCTCCACTTT	CASTSGERYSPLHF
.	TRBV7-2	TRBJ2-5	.	TGTGCCAGCAGCCAACGTAGGTCTCAAGAGACCCAGTACTTC	CASSQRRSQETQYF
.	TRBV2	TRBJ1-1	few	TGTGCCAGCAGTGTAAGAGGTGAGAACACTGAAGCTTTCTTT	CASSVRGENTEAFF
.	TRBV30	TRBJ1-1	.	TGTGCCTGGTCGCCTGGTGTCGTCACTGAAGCTTTCTTT	CAWSPGVVTEAFF
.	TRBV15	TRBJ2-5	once	TGTGCCACCAGCAGAGATCGGGGCGGGGAGACCCAGTACTTC	CATSRDRGGETQYF
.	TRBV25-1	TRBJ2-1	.	TGTGCCAGCAGTGAGACCGGGCCCTACAATGAGCAGTTCTTC	CASSETGPYNEQFF
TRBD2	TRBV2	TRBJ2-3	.	TGTGCCAGCAGTTTAGAAGGGACTACGAGGTATTTT	CASSLEGTTRYF
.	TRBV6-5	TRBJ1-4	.	TGTGCCAGCAGTTCCTTTCCGCGACCGACCGAAAAACTGTTTTTT	CASSSFPRPTEKLFF
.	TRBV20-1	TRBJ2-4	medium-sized	TGCAGTGCTAATCCTTTGGACAGTAACAAAAACATTCAGTACTTC	CSANPLDSNKNIQYF
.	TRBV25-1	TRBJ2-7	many	TGTGCCAGCAACGGAGATCCCTACGAGCAGTACTTC	CASNGDPYEQYF
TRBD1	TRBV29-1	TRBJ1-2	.	TGCAGCGTGAGCCGACAGGGACGCTATGGCTACACCTTC	CSVSRQGRYGYTF
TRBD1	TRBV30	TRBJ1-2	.	TGTGCCTGGAGTTCTACCGGGACAGGGGGCGATGGCTACACCTTC	CAWSSTGTGGDGYTF
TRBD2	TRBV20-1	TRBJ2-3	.	TGCAGTGCTAGAGATCTCCTAGCGGGGGGCACAGATACGCAGAATTTT	CSARDLLAGGTDTQNF
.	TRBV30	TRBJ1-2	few	TGTGCCTGGACCCCGTTTGGAGGGTCTAACTATGGCTACACCTTC	CAWTPFGGSNYGYTF
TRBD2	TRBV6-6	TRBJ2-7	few	TGTGCCAGCAGTCAACTAGCGGGAGAGTACTACGAGCAGTACTTC	CASSQLAGEYYEQYF
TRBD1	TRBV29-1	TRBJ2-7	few	TGCAGCGTTGTTCCACGGGGACAGGGGGACGAGCAGTACTTC	CSVVPRGQGDEQYF
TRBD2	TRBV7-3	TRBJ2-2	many	TGTGCCAGCAGCTTAAATTCGGGGGGATCAGGCGGGGAGCTGTTTTTT	CASSLNSGGSGGELFF
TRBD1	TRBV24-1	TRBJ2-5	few	TGTGCCACCAGCCGGACAGGGTCGGAGACCCAGTACTTC	CATSRTGSETQYF
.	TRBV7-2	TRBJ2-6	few	TGTGCCAGCAGCGACTGGGGCTCTGGGGCCAACGTCCTGACTTTC	CASSDWGSGANVLTF
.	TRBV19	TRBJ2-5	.	TGTGCCAGTAGTCCGTCAGGGGGGGCCGGGGGAGAGACCCAGTACTTC	CASSPSGGAGGETQYF
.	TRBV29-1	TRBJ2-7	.	TGCAGTATTATCGGGGGCAGCTCCTACGAGCAGTACTTC	CSIIGGSSYEQYF
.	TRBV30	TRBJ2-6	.	TGTGCCTGGAGTCCCGGGTGGGGGTCTGGGGCCAACGTCCTGACTTTC	CAWSPGWGSGANVLTF
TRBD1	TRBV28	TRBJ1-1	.	TGTGCCAGCACCCTCACAGGGGGAGACACTGAAGCTTTATTT	CASTLTGGDTEALF
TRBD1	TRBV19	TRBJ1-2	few	TGTGCCGCCGGGACAGCTTATGGCTACACCTTC	CAAGTAYGYTF
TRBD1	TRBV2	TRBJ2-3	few	TGTGCCAGCAGCGCAACCACAGGGGTAGATACGCAGTATTTT	CASSATTGVDTQYF
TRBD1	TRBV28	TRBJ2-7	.	TGTGCCAGCATTTCCGGGACAGGGATCTACGAGCAGTACTTC	CASISGTGIYEQYF
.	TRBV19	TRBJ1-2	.	TGTGCCAGTAGTATAGCTTCAGGACCTAACTATGGCTACACCTTC	CASSIASGPNYGYTF
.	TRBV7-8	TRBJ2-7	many	TGTGCCAGCAGCTCAGGCAACTCCTACGAGCAGTACTTC	CASSSGNSYEQYF
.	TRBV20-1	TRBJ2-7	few	TGCAGTGCTAGAGTGGCGACCCTTGGGGAGCAGTACTTC	CSARVATLGEQYF
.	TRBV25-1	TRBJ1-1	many	TGTGCCAGCAGTCCAAGAATGAACACTGAAGCTTTCTTT	CASSPRMNTEAFF
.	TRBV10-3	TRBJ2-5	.	TGCGCCAGCAGCTTCATGGGGGGCTCAGAGACCCAGTACTTC	CASSFMGGSETQYF
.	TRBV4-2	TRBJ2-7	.	TGTGCCAGCAGTACACCGACAGACAGACCGGGACAAGGTACCCAGTACTTC	CASSTPTDRPGQGTQYF
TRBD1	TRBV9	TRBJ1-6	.	TGCGCTAGCAGCCTAACGGACAGGCGGGATTCACCCCTCCACTTT	CASSLTDRRDSPLHF
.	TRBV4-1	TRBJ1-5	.	TGCGCCAGCAGCCAAGCCGCGGGGGTCGGTCAGCCCCAGCATTTT	CASSQAAGVGQPQHF
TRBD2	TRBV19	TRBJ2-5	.	TGTGCCAGTACCATACGGGCGGGGGGTCGGGAGACCCAGTACTTC	CASTIRAGGRETQYF
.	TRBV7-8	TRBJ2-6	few	TGTGCCAGCAGCCCCACCAGGGGGGGGAGCTCTGGGGCCAACGTCCTGACTTTC	CASSPTRGGSSGANVLTF
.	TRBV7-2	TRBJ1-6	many	TGTGCCAGCAGTGTCAGAGAGACCTCACCCCTCCACTTT	CASSVRETSPLHF
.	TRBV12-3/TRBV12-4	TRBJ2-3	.	TGTGCCAGCAGTTTCTCCAGGGATATGGGTACGCAGTATTTT	CASSFSRDMGTQYF
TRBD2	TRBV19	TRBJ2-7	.	TGTGCCAGTAGTACGCGACTAGCGGGGGGGTTCTACGAGCAGTACTTC	CASSTRLAGGFYEQYF
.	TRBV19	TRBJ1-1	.	TGTGCCAGTAGTAGGCCCAACAAGGGGGACACTGAAGCTTTCTTT	CASSRPNKGDTEAFF
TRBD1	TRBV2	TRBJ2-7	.	TGTGCCAGCAGTTTAGAGGACAGGGTGAGGGAGCAGTACTTC	CASSLEDRVREQYF
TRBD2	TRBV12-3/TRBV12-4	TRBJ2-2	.	TGTGCCAGCAGTTTCGTTCGTGGACTAGCGGACTCGGGATCCACCGGGGAGCTGTTTTTT	CASSFVRGLADSGSTGELFF
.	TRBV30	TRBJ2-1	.	TGTGCCTGGAGAGGGACTCCCACCTACAATGAGCAGTTCTTC	CAWRGTPTYNEQFF
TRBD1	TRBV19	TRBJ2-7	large	TGTGCCAGTAGTCCGGGACAGGCCTACGAGCAGTACTTC	CASSPGQAYEQYF
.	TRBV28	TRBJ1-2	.	TGTGCCAGCAGTTCCCCCCCCAGTGGGGAGGGAGGCTACACCTTC	CASSSPPSGEGGYTF
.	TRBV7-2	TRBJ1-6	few	TGTGCCAGCAGCCAAATGGTGGGGGACAATTCACCCCTCCACTTT	CASSQMVGDNSPLHF
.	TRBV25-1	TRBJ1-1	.	TGTGCCAGCAGGAACAGGAGGCGTTTAGCTTTCTTT	CASRNRRRLAFF
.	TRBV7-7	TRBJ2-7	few	TGTGCTAGCGCATCACAGGCAGGTTCCTACGAGCAGTACTTC	CASASQAGSYEQYF
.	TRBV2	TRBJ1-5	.	TGTGCCAGCAGGGGTTCAGGGCCCAATCAGCCCCAGCATTTT	CASRGSGPNQPQHF
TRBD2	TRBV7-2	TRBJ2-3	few	TGTGCCAGCAGCCCTATAGCGGGGGGGCAGTCAGATACGCAGTATTTT	CASSPIAGGQSDTQYF
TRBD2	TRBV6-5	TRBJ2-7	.	TGTGCCAGCAGTTCCGGCGTAGCGGGAGGCTACGAGCAGTACTTC	CASSSGVAGGYEQYF
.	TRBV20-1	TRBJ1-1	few	TGCAGTGCTAGAGATCGCCCAGCAGCTTTCTTT	CSARDRPAAFF
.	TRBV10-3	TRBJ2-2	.	TGTGCCTCGACCAGGGCTGGGGAGCTGTTTTTT	CASTRAGELFF